These T cell receptor beta chains were read from a single sample in a study of PD-1 blockade in classical Hodgkin lymphoma. Clones were read by immunoSEQ multiplex PCR, and TCRdb kept only the in-frame ones, dropping some. The repertoire holds nearly 60,000 clones, with approximately 89% as singletons. The sample consisted of peripheral blood mononuclear cells (PBMCs), taken before the second cycle of nivolumab. The receptors originated from a human donor with classical Hodgkin lymphoma. The CDR3 runs from the conserved cysteine through the conserved F or W. The order of the fields is J gene, D gene, clone size, V gene, CDR3 DNA, CDR3 protein. D genes are given only for firm matches. Not all rows give a size; the values are once, few, many and, for expanded clones, a class.

J: TRBJ1-1
D: .
size: .
V: TRBV7-9
DNA: TGTGCCAGCAGCTTAGTCCCGGGGGGGACTGAAGCTTTCTTT
CDR3: CASSLVPGGTEAFF

J: TRBJ1-5
D: .
size: .
V: TRBV7-9
DNA: TGTGCCAGCAGTTTGCAGGGGATCGGCAATCAGCCCCAGCATTTT
CDR3: CASSLQGIGNQPQHF

J: TRBJ2-7
D: .
size: .
V: TRBV2
DNA: TGTGCCAGCCATAGAGGGGGGGCTGCCTACGAGCAGTACTTC
CDR3: CASHRGGAAYEQYF

J: TRBJ2-7
D: .
size: .
V: TRBV6-1
DNA: TGTGCCAGCAAGTCGATAGGGATTTCCTACGAGCAGTACTTC
CDR3: CASKSIGISYEQYF

J: TRBJ2-1
D: .
size: .
V: TRBV5-1
DNA: TGCGCCAGCAGCTTGGGAGGTGGCGAGCAGTTCTTC
CDR3: CASSLGGGEQFF

J: TRBJ2-7
D: .
size: .
V: TRBV12-5
DNA: TGTGCTAGTGGTTTACCAGGGAAGGACGAGCAGTACTTC
CDR3: CASGLPGKDEQYF

J: TRBJ2-5
D: .
size: .
V: TRBV27
DNA: TGTGCCACTGGCTCCGAAGTGGAGACCCAGTACTTC
CDR3: CATGSEVETQYF

J: TRBJ2-1
D: .
size: .
V: TRBV28
DNA: TGTGCCAGCAGCCAGGGGGTAGCGGAGCCCTACAATGAGCAGTTCTTC
CDR3: CASSQGVAEPYNEQFF

J: TRBJ2-7
D: TRBD2
size: .
V: TRBV10-2
DNA: TGCGCCAGCAGTCCCAGGGTTTTGACTAGCGGGGGGGTCCACGAGCAGTACTTC
CDR3: CASSPRVLTSGGVHEQYF

J: TRBJ1-1
D: .
size: .
V: TRBV30
DNA: TGTGCCTGGACAACAAAAAACACTGAAGCTTTCTTT
CDR3: CAWTTKNTEAFF

J: TRBJ2-3
D: .
size: once
V: TRBV2
DNA: TGTGCCAGCAGTGCGGGCAGTAGCACAGATACGCAGTATTTT
CDR3: CASSAGSSTDTQYF

J: TRBJ2-3
D: .
size: .
V: TRBV6-5
DNA: TGTGCCAGCAGTTTTTCCTGGGACTCAGATACGCAGTATTTT
CDR3: CASSFSWDSDTQYF

J: TRBJ1-2
D: .
size: once
V: TRBV19
DNA: TGTGCCAGTAATCGGGGAATGAGCTACACCTTC
CDR3: CASNRGMSYTF

J: TRBJ2-7
D: TRBD2
size: .
V: TRBV5-8
DNA: TGTGCCAGCAGCTTGTCGTTCATCGCGGGAGGGCCGATTTCCTACGAGCAGTACTTC
CDR3: CASSLSFIAGGPISYEQYF

J: TRBJ2-7
D: TRBD2
size: once
V: TRBV6-5
DNA: TGTGCCAGCAGTTCACTCAAGCGGGAGGGTGAAGACGAGCAGTACTTC
CDR3: CASSSLKREGEDEQYF

J: TRBJ2-7
D: .
size: .
V: TRBV27
DNA: TGTGCCAGCAGTTTTCTCAATTCCGAAGACGAGCAGTACTTC
CDR3: CASSFLNSEDEQYF

J: TRBJ1-3
D: .
size: .
V: TRBV18
DNA: TGTGCCAGCTCAAAATTACGCTCTGGAAACACCATATATTTT
CDR3: CASSKLRSGNTIYF

J: TRBJ2-3
D: TRBD2
size: .
V: TRBV30
DNA: TGTGCCTGGACTAGCGGGGGTACAGATACGCAGTATTTT
CDR3: CAWTSGGTDTQYF

J: TRBJ1-5
D: .
size: once
V: TRBV5-8
DNA: TGTGCCAGCAGCTACCTGACAGGTATTAGCAATCAGCCCCAGCATTTT
CDR3: CASSYLTGISNQPQHF

J: TRBJ2-7
D: TRBD2
size: .
V: TRBV2
DNA: TGTGCCAGCAGTGAAGCGCGTGGGACTAGCGGGAGGTTCTACGAGCAGTACTTC
CDR3: CASSEARGTSGRFYEQYF

J: TRBJ1-2
D: TRBD1
size: .
V: TRBV27
DNA: TGTGCCAGCAGTCCTGGGACAGGGGGCATCGGCGGCTACACCTTC
CDR3: CASSPGTGGIGGYTF

J: TRBJ2-1
D: .
size: .
V: TRBV5-4
DNA: TGTGCCAGCAGCGCCAACAATGAGCAGTTCTTC
CDR3: CASSANNEQFF

J: TRBJ2-1
D: .
size: .
V: TRBV6-5
DNA: TGTGCCAGCAGTTACAGCAGGGGTGGGGATGAGCAGTTCTTC
CDR3: CASSYSRGGDEQFF

J: TRBJ2-3
D: .
size: .
V: TRBV6-5
DNA: TGTGCCAGCAGTTACGGGGGGCCAGATACGCAGTATTTT
CDR3: CASSYGGPDTQYF

J: TRBJ2-5
D: .
size: once
V: TRBV7-7
DNA: TGTGCCAGCAGCCCCGACACCTTGAAAGAGACCCAGTACTTC
CDR3: CASSPDTLKETQYF

J: TRBJ2-5
D: TRBD1
size: .
V: TRBV11-2
DNA: TGTGCCAGCAGCACGGGGGACAGGTGGACAGAGACCCAGTACTTC
CDR3: CASSTGDRWTETQYF

J: TRBJ2-4
D: TRBD1
size: .
V: TRBV7-9
DNA: TGTGCCAGCAGCTTGCCCATGACAGGGTCCGAACTAGCCAAAAACATTCAGTACTTC
CDR3: CASSLPMTGSELAKNIQYF

J: TRBJ1-1
D: .
size: .
V: TRBV10-3
DNA: TGTGCCAAGAGGAGGGCCAAGGGGGACACTGAAGCTTTCTTT
CDR3: CAKRRAKGDTEAFF

J: TRBJ2-7
D: .
size: .
V: TRBV10-3
DNA: TGTGCCACCAGTGAGGGGGGCTCCTACGAGCAGTACTTC
CDR3: CATSEGGSYEQYF

J: TRBJ2-3
D: .
size: once
V: TRBV25-1
DNA: TGTGCCAGCAGTCCAGGACAGACGACAGATACGCAGTATTTT
CDR3: CASSPGQTTDTQYF

J: TRBJ2-1
D: TRBD2
size: .
V: TRBV10-3
DNA: TGTGCCATCAGTGAGTCCCCTAGCGGGTACAATGAGCAGTTCTTC
CDR3: CAISESPSGYNEQFF

J: TRBJ2-7
D: TRBD1
size: .
V: TRBV5-4
DNA: TGTGCCAGCTCTCCGGGACAGCACTACGAGCAGTACTTC
CDR3: CASSPGQHYEQYF

J: TRBJ1-2
D: .
size: few
V: TRBV28
DNA: TGTGCCAGCAGTTCGAGGGCTTATGGCTACACCTTC
CDR3: CASSSRAYGYTF

J: TRBJ2-2
D: .
size: .
V: TRBV11-2
DNA: TGTGCCAGCCCTCCCCAGGGGCAGGATAACACCGGGGAGCTGTTTTTT
CDR3: CASPPQGQDNTGELFF

J: TRBJ2-2
D: TRBD2
size: .
V: TRBV10-3
DNA: TGTGCCATCAGTGTAAGCGGGGAGAACACCGGGGAGCTGTTTTTT
CDR3: CAISVSGENTGELFF

J: TRBJ1-5
D: .
size: once
V: TRBV4-3
DNA: TGCGCCAGCAGCCAAGGGGGGCTCAAGGGGCCCCAGCATTTT
CDR3: CASSQGGLKGPQHF

J: TRBJ1-1
D: .
size: few
V: TRBV9
DNA: TGTGCCAGCGCCTCAGCGATGAACACTGAAGCTTTCTTT
CDR3: CASASAMNTEAFF

J: TRBJ1-2
D: .
size: once
V: TRBV19
DNA: TGTGCCAGTAGTATAAGTAACCTGGGCTACACCTTC
CDR3: CASSISNLGYTF

J: TRBJ2-3
D: .
size: few
V: TRBV30
DNA: TGTGCCTGGGACCGTGTAGGGGCTGATACGCAGTATTTT
CDR3: CAWDRVGADTQYF

J: TRBJ2-1
D: TRBD1
size: many
V: TRBV6-1
DNA: TGTGCCAGCAGTGAAGGGGGGACAGATGAGCAGTTCTTC
CDR3: CASSEGGTDEQFF

J: TRBJ2-7
D: .
size: .
V: TRBV5-4
DNA: TGTGCCAGCAGCCCAGGACAATACGTCCACGAGCAGTACTTC
CDR3: CASSPGQYVHEQYF

J: TRBJ2-5
D: TRBD1
size: once
V: TRBV6-1
DNA: TGTGCCAGCAGTACAGGGGGCGCAGGAGAGACCCAGTACTTC
CDR3: CASSTGGAGETQYF

J: TRBJ2-7
D: TRBD1
size: .
V: TRBV19
DNA: TGTGCCAGTAGTATCGCGAACAGGGGTGGCAACGAGCAGTACTTC
CDR3: CASSIANRGGNEQYF

J: TRBJ1-1
D: .
size: .
V: TRBV5-1
DNA: TGCGCCAGCAGCTTCGGAGCGGGTGGCACTGAAGCTTTCTTT
CDR3: CASSFGAGGTEAFF

J: TRBJ1-2
D: .
size: .
V: TRBV2
DNA: TGTGCCAGCAGTGAATCCGGACGGAACTATGGCTACACCTTC
CDR3: CASSESGRNYGYTF

J: TRBJ2-7
D: .
size: few
V: TRBV7-3
DNA: TGTGCCAGCAGCTTAAGTCACTCCTACGAGCAGTACTTC
CDR3: CASSLSHSYEQYF

J: TRBJ2-7
D: TRBD1
size: once
V: TRBV7-2
DNA: TGTGCCAGCAGCCCGGACAGGGGGACCTACGAGCAGTACTTC
CDR3: CASSPDRGTYEQYF

J: TRBJ1-2
D: .
size: .
V: TRBV6-5
DNA: TGTGCCAGCAGTTACTCCATCGGGGCTAACTATGGCTACACCTTC
CDR3: CASSYSIGANYGYTF